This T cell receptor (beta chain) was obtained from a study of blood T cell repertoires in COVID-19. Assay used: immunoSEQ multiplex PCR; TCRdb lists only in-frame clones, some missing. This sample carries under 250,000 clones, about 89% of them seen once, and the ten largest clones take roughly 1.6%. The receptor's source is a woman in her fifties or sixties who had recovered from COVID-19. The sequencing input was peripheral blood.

The CDR3 DNA is TGCGCCAGCAGCCAAGACAGGGTTGTATACGAGCAGTACTTC. Translating gives CASSQDRVVYEQYF. The V gene is TRBV5-1, the J gene TRBJ2-7; the match to TRBD1 covers 7 bases. With V trimmed by 4 bases and J by 4 bases, 8 bases remained unmatched. Germline assignment: CDR1 SGHRS and CDR2 YFSETQ. The CDR3 is made up of 14 amino acids.